This T cell receptor beta chain is from a study of T cells in Graves' hyperthyroidism and ophthalmopathy. Turning to the study itself: Peripheral blood specimens were obtained at initial diagnosis, prior to any treatment.

V gave up 5 bases and J gave up 0 bases, with 8 bases separating them. The CDR3 is made up of 14 amino acids. This clonotype was seen a handful of times. Graves' hyperthyroidism is called stable when ophthalmopathy does not progress within 18 months. Patients were aged 18 to 65, had disease duration under 2 months, and had newly diagnosed hyperthyroidism. Not enrolled were patients with uncontrolled infection, other autoimmune disease, pregnancy or lactation. TCR beta CDR3 sequences were amplified from RNA transcripts. The primer set for the first-round RT-PCR of the TCR CDR3 was HTBI. TCRdb reprocessed the multiplex PCR reads via MiXCR and lists one record per CDR3 protein. This table has around 700,000 distinct CDR3 sequences, around a third appearing once.

The TCR was taken from a woman between 35 and 50 years old with Graves' hyperthyroidism. The specimen sequenced was blood. The V call is TRBV12-3 or TRBV12-4, the J call TRBJ1-5; D gene ambiguous. CDR3 sequence: CASSTRLSNQPQHF. The DNA for the CDR3 is TGTGCCAGCAGTACCCGGCTTAGCAATCAGCCCCAGCATTTT.